The 10 T cell receptor beta chains listed next were all sequenced from one sample in a study of vaccination and CD4 T cells after COVID-19. The Oncomine TCR Beta short-read assay sequenced DNA from cultured CD4+ T cells. TCRdb itself ran the PCR reads through MiXCR, one entry per CDR3 protein. This table has 15,000 to 20,000 distinct CDR3 sequences, 30% to 45% appearing once. Sample treatment: roughly 10-day PBMC culture with coronavirus spike peptide pools or control peptides (ViraFEST assay). No antigen has been identified for these receptors. Sequencing input: CD4+ T cells from blood, cultured in vitro. These receptors all come from a human donor who had recovered from COVID-19.

This clonotype is categorized as medium-sized. The chain carries TRBV27 and TRBJ2-7; D is possibly TRBD1 or TRBD2 (6 bases each). Germline V gene sequence: CDR1 MNHEY, CDR2 SMNVEV (reference sequence). V lost 3 bases to trimming and J lost 6 bases, with 18 bases between them. The CDR3 is 15 amino acids. CDR3 DNA sequence: TGTGCCAGCAGTTTTAGGGGGGCGCGAAATGGCGAGCAGTACTTC. It codes for CASSFRGARNGEQYF.

This chain joins TRBV5-1 and TRBJ2-6, with D possibly TRBD2 on 5 matching bases. This CDR3 has 17 residues. The V end lost 1 base, the J end lost 0 bases, and 11 bases lay between the germline ends. Germline V gene lookup returns CDR1 SGHRS and CDR2 YFSETQ. The CDR3 loop is CASSLRAASSGANVLTF. CDR3 DNA sequence: TGCGCCAGCAGCTTGAGAGCGGCTAGCTCTGGGGCCAACGTCCTGACTTTC.

A word on this clonotype: The junction differs from germline at one of its ends, possibly a read error. The rearrangement links TRBV7-9 to TRBJ2-5; 11 bases align to TRBD1. CDR3 size: 16 residues. CDR1 and CDR2 (germline): SEHNR, FQNEAQ (reference sequence). CDR3 sequence: CASSLYGQGAGETQYF. The DNA for the CDR3 is TGCGCCAGCAGCTTATACGGACAGGGGGCGGGAGAGACCCAGTACTTC.

This chain uses TRBV10-3 with TRBJ2-7; TRBD1 is a possible D gene (5 bases). Germline CDR1 is ENHRY and CDR2 is SYGVKD. The CDR3 has 12 amino acids. V lost 0 bases, J lost 9 bases, and 9 bases lay in between. The CDR3 DNA sequence: TGTGCCATCAGTGAGTCGAGGACAAGGCAGTACTTC. Its translation is CAISESRTRQYF.

A few counts support this clonotype. V usage is TRBV20-1 and J usage is TRBJ2-3; 9 bases align to TRBD1. The germline V gene encodes CDR1 DFQATT and CDR2 SNEGSKA (reference sequence). The CDR3 totals 16 residues. Germline trimming cut 3 bases from V and 0 bases from J; bases unmatched to any gene: 7. The CDR3 spells CSARAMDRGSTDTQYF. CDR3 nucleotides: TGCAGTGCTAGGGCTATGGACAGGGGAAGCACAGATACGCAGTATTTT.

This clonotype was observed a handful of times. In DNA form, the CDR3 reads TGCAGTGCTAGAGGGCAGTTCAAAAACATTCAGTACTTC. Translation gives CSARGQFKNIQYF. The chain joins TRBV20-1 to TRBJ2-4; no definite D call. V shed 1 base and J shed 3 bases, with 7 bases lying between them. This CDR3 region has 13 residues. Germline lookup yields CDR1 DFQATT and CDR2 SNEGSKA (reference sequence).

The chain has TRBV6-5 and TRBJ2-1; D may be TRBD2 (6 bases). The V gene's germline CDR1 is MNHEY and CDR2 SVGAGI. The CDR3 runs 17 residues. The V end was cut by 2 bases, the J end by 5 bases, with 19 bases between. The CDR3 nucleotides are TGTGCCAGCAGTTACCGCCTGGGACTGACTGCGGACAATGAGCAGTTCTTC. It is translated as CASSYRLGLTADNEQFF.

There are a few counts of this clonotype. V and J are TRBV19 and TRBJ2-2; maybe TRBD1 (6 bases). With 11 bases removed from V and 3 bases from J, the gap between germline ends came to 16 bases. The germline CDR1 and CDR2 sequences are LNHDA and SQIVND (reference sequence). The CDR3 is 14 residues long. For the CDR3, the DNA is TGTGCCCCATGGGGGCAGATTTACACCGGGGAGCTGTTTTTT. It codes for CAPWGQIYTGELFF.

This clonotype was seen only a few times. The rearrangement joins TRBV7-3 to TRBJ2-2; the D call may be TRBD1 or TRBD2 (6 bases each). The CDR3 is 17 amino acids. From germline, CDR1 is SGHTA and CDR2 FQGTGA. With 3 bases removed from V and 0 bases from J, the gap between germline ends came to 14 bases. CDR3 sequence: CASSFWGAGTNTGELFF. The CDR3 nucleotides are TGTGCCAGCAGCTTCTGGGGGGCGGGGACGAACACCGGGGAGCTGTTTTTT.

This chain joins TRBV29-1 and TRBJ2-5; 7 bases agree with TRBD1. V shed 5 bases and J 5 bases; nucleotides not matched to a gene: 11. Germline V lookup: CDR1 SQVTM, CDR2 ANQGSEA. This CDR3 is built from 14 residues. This CDR3 reads CSVYQGLRGETQYF. In DNA, the CDR3 is TGCAGCGTTTACCAAGGGCTCAGGGGGGAGACCCAGTACTTC.